This T cell receptor beta chain was recorded in a study of control samples from healthy donors and cancer patients. Sequencing used immunoSEQ multiplex PCR; TCRdb keeps in-frame clones, though not all of them. Of about 70,000 clones in the sample, around 82% were seen once. This clone was detected only once. The CDR3 has 10 residues. Germline values: CDR1 MNHNY, CDR2 SVGAGI (reference sequence). Trimming removed 8 bases from V and 5 bases from J, with 6 bases in between. Sequencing was carried out using blood. The TCR was taken from a man aged 45-60 years in good health. The chain couples TRBV6-6 to TRBJ1-2, with D maybe TRBD1 (6 bases). The CDR3 here is CASGQYGYTF. As DNA, the CDR3 is TGTGCCAGCGGACAGTATGGCTACACCTTC.